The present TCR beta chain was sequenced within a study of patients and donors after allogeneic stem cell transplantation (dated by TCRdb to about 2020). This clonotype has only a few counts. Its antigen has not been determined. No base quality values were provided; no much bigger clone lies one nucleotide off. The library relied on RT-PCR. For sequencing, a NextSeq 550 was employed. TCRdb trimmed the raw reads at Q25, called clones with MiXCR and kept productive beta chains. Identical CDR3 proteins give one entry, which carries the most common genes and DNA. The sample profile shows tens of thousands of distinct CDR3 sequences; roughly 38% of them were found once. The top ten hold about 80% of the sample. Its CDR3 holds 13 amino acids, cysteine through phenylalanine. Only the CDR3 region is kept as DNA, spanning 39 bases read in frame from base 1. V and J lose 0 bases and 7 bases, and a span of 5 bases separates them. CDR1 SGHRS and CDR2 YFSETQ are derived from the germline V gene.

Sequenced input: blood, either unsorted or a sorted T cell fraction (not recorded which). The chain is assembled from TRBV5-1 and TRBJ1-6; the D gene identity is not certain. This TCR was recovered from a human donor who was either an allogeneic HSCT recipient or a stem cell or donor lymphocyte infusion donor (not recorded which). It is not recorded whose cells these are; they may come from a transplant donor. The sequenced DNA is TGCGCCAGCAGCTTGGCTCGGAATTCACCCCTCCACTTT. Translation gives CASSLARNSPLHF.